What follows are 3 T cell receptor beta chains derived from one specimen sequenced in a study of cytomegalovirus exposure and HLA in healthy donors (dated by TCRdb to 2016 to 2017). Libraries were prepared through the immunoSEQ multiplex PCR assay. TCRdb took this table from immuneACCESS and kept in-frame rearrangements with V and J called. Such tables lack part of the clones; where checked against another copy, unresolved V genes explain under half of the gap, and the rest is unexplained. The sample records more than 60,000 clones, approximately 90% of which are singletons. Clones ranked in the top ten supply around 1.7% of the sample. The source material was PBMCs. Receptors were obtained from a woman between 18 and 30 years old in good health and CMV-seronegative.

The chain carries TRBV5-4 and TRBJ2-1; D is ambiguous. Germline V gene data show CDR1 as SGHNT and CDR2 as YYREEE (reference sequence). The CDR3 consists of 12 residues. V shed 1 base and J shed 6 bases, with 5 bases lying between them. CDR3 loop: CASSLPRNEQFF. In nucleotides, the CDR3 is TGTGCCAGCAGCTTGCCCCGCAATGAGCAGTTCTTC.

The gene calls are TRBV19 and TRBJ1-2; 7 nucleotides align to TRBD1. Trimming cost V 5 bases and J 4 bases; bases outside gene matches: 10. The length of the CDR3 is 15 residues. Germline V gene data show CDR1 as LNHDA and CDR2 as SQIVND (reference sequence). CDR3 DNA: TGTGCCAGTAGTCCCCAAAGACAGGGCCTCTATGGCTACACCTTC. It is translated as CASSPQRQGLYGYTF.

This clone was detected once. One junction end does not reproduce the germline sequence, and a read error may be involved. The chain carries TRBV7-7 and TRBJ2-7; tentative D call: TRBD1 (6 bases). CDR1 and CDR2 from the germline V gene are SSHAT and FNYEAQ (reference sequence). The CDR3 loop spans 13 amino acids. This CDR3 is CASSPTGFNEQYF. CDR3 nucleotides: TGTGCTAGCAGCCCAACAGGGTTCAACGAGCAGTACTTC.